Listed below are T cell receptor beta chains from one sample, sequenced in a study of shared clonotypes between healthy human individuals. Using immunoSEQ multiplex PCR, the repertoire was profiled, and TCRdb retains in-frame clones only, with some absent. The sample lists about 1 million clones, about 76% occurring once. Sequencing used memory CD4+ T cells sorted from blood. The receptors shown here come from a man aged 18 to 35 in good health. Both conserved end residues are part of each CDR3. The order of the fields is V gene, clone size, J gene, CDR3 protein. Rows give clone size only sometimes, using once, few, many, or a class for an expanded clone.

v_gene: TRBV5-8
abundance: NA
j_gene: TRBJ2-7
CDR3aa: CASSLNRGGEQYF

v_gene: TRBV18
abundance: NA
j_gene: TRBJ2-7
CDR3aa: CASSPPTGAKYEQYF

v_gene: TRBV5-1
abundance: NA
j_gene: TRBJ1-1
CDR3aa: CASSLEGGRANTEAFF

v_gene: TRBV10-1
abundance: NA
j_gene: TRBJ2-2
CDR3aa: CASGDPNTGELFF

v_gene: TRBV18
abundance: NA
j_gene: TRBJ2-7
CDR3aa: CASSPLGQNEQYF

v_gene: TRBV19
abundance: NA
j_gene: TRBJ2-7
CDR3aa: CASSPGRYEQYF

v_gene: TRBV6-1
abundance: NA
j_gene: TRBJ2-2
CDR3aa: CASKRTGELFF

v_gene: TRBV5-6
abundance: NA
j_gene: TRBJ2-5
CDR3aa: CASSFSGSLETQYF

v_gene: TRBV5-6
abundance: NA
j_gene: TRBJ1-3
CDR3aa: CASSQGTGGHTIYF

v_gene: TRBV9
abundance: NA
j_gene: TRBJ1-1
CDR3aa: CASSVGGHTEAFF

v_gene: TRBV7-2
abundance: NA
j_gene: TRBJ1-4
CDR3aa: CASSRTREKLFF

v_gene: TRBV10-1
abundance: once
j_gene: TRBJ2-2
CDR3aa: CASSSGGPGELFF

v_gene: TRBV6-1
abundance: NA
j_gene: TRBJ1-2
CDR3aa: CASSIDRNYGYTF

v_gene: TRBV18
abundance: NA
j_gene: TRBJ2-7
CDR3aa: CASSPGLAGDYEQYF

v_gene: TRBV19
abundance: few
j_gene: TRBJ2-1
CDR3aa: CASSPLRGAIKFF

v_gene: TRBV2
abundance: few
j_gene: TRBJ1-5
CDR3aa: CAGGQLRGAQPQHF

v_gene: TRBV25-1
abundance: NA
j_gene: TRBJ1-2
CDR3aa: CASSGQDRGGYTF

v_gene: TRBV5-5
abundance: NA
j_gene: TRBJ1-2
CDR3aa: CASSLRLAGYTF

v_gene: TRBV5-1
abundance: NA
j_gene: TRBJ1-1
CDR3aa: CASSLGSGRTEAFF

v_gene: TRBV7-2
abundance: NA
j_gene: TRBJ1-5
CDR3aa: CASSLSGTGGQPQHF

v_gene: TRBV27
abundance: once
j_gene: TRBJ2-3
CDR3aa: CASSSGTSGIISTDTQYF

v_gene: TRBV19
abundance: NA
j_gene: TRBJ2-1
CDR3aa: CASSLAGFSYNEQFF

v_gene: TRBV12-5
abundance: few
j_gene: TRBJ2-2
CDR3aa: CASGLGQGTFTGELFF

v_gene: TRBV4-3
abundance: NA
j_gene: TRBJ1-1
CDR3aa: CASSRGPLNTEAFF

v_gene: TRBV29-1
abundance: few
j_gene: TRBJ1-1
CDR3aa: CSVSRQQNTEAFF

v_gene: TRBV9
abundance: NA
j_gene: TRBJ2-1
CDR3aa: CASSVHSDRGQVQFF

v_gene: TRBV5-5
abundance: NA
j_gene: TRBJ2-5
CDR3aa: CASSPTASYQETQYF

v_gene: TRBV5-1
abundance: NA
j_gene: TRBJ2-7
CDR3aa: CASSLSGGLYEQYF

v_gene: TRBV9
abundance: NA
j_gene: TRBJ2-5
CDR3aa: CASSVLRGLLTETQYF

v_gene: TRBV6-5
abundance: once
j_gene: TRBJ2-7
CDR3aa: CASSLTSGRPYEQYF

v_gene: TRBV6-1
abundance: few
j_gene: TRBJ1-2
CDR3aa: CASRDRGRINYGYTF

v_gene: TRBV6-6
abundance: NA
j_gene: TRBJ1-2
CDR3aa: CASKSDRVYGYTF

v_gene: TRBV6-1
abundance: NA
j_gene: TRBJ1-4
CDR3aa: CASSEMVLSTNEKLFF

v_gene: TRBV7-2
abundance: NA
j_gene: TRBJ2-7
CDR3aa: CASRGGLVTHEQYF

v_gene: TRBV5-1
abundance: NA
j_gene: TRBJ1-6
CDR3aa: CASSATGPGSPLHF

v_gene: TRBV18
abundance: few
j_gene: TRBJ2-6
CDR3aa: CASSPQEVANVLTF

v_gene: TRBV19
abundance: once
j_gene: TRBJ2-3
CDR3aa: CASSSSGIAGADTQYF

v_gene: TRBV4-1
abundance: NA
j_gene: TRBJ2-7
CDR3aa: CASSQDVGRLSSYEQYF

v_gene: TRBV11-2
abundance: NA
j_gene: TRBJ2-2
CDR3aa: CASTGTGAPKELFF

v_gene: TRBV10-3
abundance: many
j_gene: TRBJ1-5
CDR3aa: CAISESRGAGQPQHF

v_gene: TRBV10-3
abundance: NA
j_gene: TRBJ2-2
CDR3aa: CAISAAGLDSGELFF

v_gene: TRBV5-1
abundance: NA
j_gene: TRBJ1-1
CDR3aa: CASSLDGLSGTEAFF

v_gene: TRBV5-1
abundance: once
j_gene: TRBJ2-3
CDR3aa: CASTNGLAVTDTQYF

v_gene: TRBV5-1
abundance: once
j_gene: TRBJ1-1
CDR3aa: CASSFTVNTEAFF

v_gene: TRBV6-5
abundance: once
j_gene: TRBJ2-7
CDR3aa: CASSYTRQGQGTQYF

v_gene: TRBV7-2
abundance: once
j_gene: TRBJ1-2
CDR3aa: CASSLGDGYTF

v_gene: TRBV5-4
abundance: NA
j_gene: TRBJ1-1
CDR3aa: CASSFVDRDEAFF

v_gene: TRBV2
abundance: NA
j_gene: TRBJ1-5
CDR3aa: CASKGGGVGQPQHF

v_gene: TRBV13
abundance: NA
j_gene: TRBJ1-1
CDR3aa: CASSPGQGLGEAFF

v_gene: TRBV29-1
abundance: NA
j_gene: TRBJ2-1
CDR3aa: CSVYDREPYNEQFF

v_gene: TRBV5-1
abundance: NA
j_gene: TRBJ2-1
CDR3aa: CASSMLQGSGEQFF

v_gene: TRBV29-1
abundance: NA
j_gene: TRBJ2-3
CDR3aa: CSVAPRTSGSGDTQYF

v_gene: TRBV12-5
abundance: NA
j_gene: TRBJ1-6
CDR3aa: CASGRTGFPAPLHF

v_gene: TRBV7-2
abundance: few
j_gene: TRBJ2-1
CDR3aa: CASSPLAGPYNEQFF

v_gene: TRBV9
abundance: NA
j_gene: TRBJ2-1
CDR3aa: CASSVRTGLDEQFF

v_gene: TRBV2
abundance: NA
j_gene: TRBJ1-5
CDR3aa: CASRPDLGNQPQHF

v_gene: TRBV5-1
abundance: NA
j_gene: TRBJ2-3
CDR3aa: CASSSSSGRPTDTQYF

v_gene: TRBV7-3
abundance: NA
j_gene: TRBJ2-2
CDR3aa: CASSPGLAVAGELFF

v_gene: TRBV7-9
abundance: NA
j_gene: TRBJ1-1
CDR3aa: CASSLEGGKEAFF